This record looks at one T cell receptor (beta chain) sequence and its context. The antigen is not known. Amplified TCR beta CDR3 regions came from RNA transcripts. First-round RT-PCR of the TCR CDR3 relied on the HTBI primer set. TCRdb reprocessed the multiplex PCR reads with MiXCR, giving one entry per CDR3 protein. The sample shows about 480,000 distinct CDR3 sequences, around a fifth of them seen only once. CDR3 length: 17 residues. Unmatched junction bases numbered 4, after V lost 4 bases and J lost 1 base. In germline, CDR1 is MNHEY, CDR2 SVGAGI. The data were taken from a study of T cells in Graves' hyperthyroidism and ophthalmopathy. About the study: Before treatment of any kind, peripheral blood was taken at initial diagnosis.

The authors obtained PBMCs from around 10 ml of fresh peripheral blood. Study conclusions and caveats: A 13 V-J model separated ophthalmopathy from stable hyperthyroidism.

The J gene is TRBJ2-1, the V gene TRBV6-5, with 13 positions matching TRBD2. The clonotype was recovered from a woman in her 70s with Graves' ophthalmopathy. Specimen: blood. The CDR3 DNA is TGTGCCAGCAGTTCCGGACTAGCGGGAGCATCCTACAATGAGCAGTTCTTC. Encoded protein: CASSSGLAGASYNEQFF.